These T cell receptor beta chains were read from a single sample in a study of cytomegalovirus exposure and HLA in healthy donors. Only in-frame clones appear in the TCRdb table, and some are missing; sequencing was by immunoSEQ multiplex PCR. The sample contains 150,000 to 200,000 clones, more than 75% of which appear only once. Sequenced input: PBMCs. All receptors derive from a man between 18 and 29 years old in good health and CMV-seropositive. CDR3s include the opening cysteine and the closing phenylalanine or tryptophan. D genes are given only for firm matches. Clone size appears in some rows only: once, few, many, or a class for an expanded clone.

clone_size | d_call | j_call | v_call | cdr3_aa | cdr3_nt
. | TRBD1 | TRBJ2-7 | TRBV30 | CAWSQLWTGGTREQYF | TGTGCCTGGAGCCAATTGTGGACAGGGGGTACTCGCGAGCAGTACTTC
once | TRBD1 | TRBJ2-6 | TRBV7-9 | CASSIGQGKSSGANVLTF | TGTGCCAGCAGCATTGGACAGGGGAAAAGCTCTGGGGCCAACGTCCTGACTTTC
. | TRBD2 | TRBJ2-3 | TRBV2 | CASFYGLAADTQYF | TGTGCCAGCTTCTATGGACTAGCCGCAGATACGCAGTATTTT
. | . | TRBJ1-4 | TRBV9 | CASSPMGAKGEKLFF | TGTGCCAGCAGCCCCATGGGGGCAAAGGGCGAAAAACTGTTTTTT
. | TRBD2 | TRBJ2-3 | TRBV2 | CASSETSGRASTDTQYF | TGTGCCAGCAGTGAGACTAGCGGACGGGCTAGCACAGATACGCAGTATTTT
. | . | TRBJ1-1 | TRBV7-3 | CASSRGMGNTEAFF | TGTGCCAGCAGCCGGGGGATGGGGAACACTGAAGCTTTCTTT
. | TRBD1 | TRBJ2-3 | TRBV27 | CASSLPTGTGIHHTQYF | TGTGCCAGCAGTTTACCGACCGGGACAGGTATCCATCATACGCAGTATTTT
. | TRBD2 | TRBJ2-2 | TRBV2 | CATLAGLTGELFF | TGTGCCACCCTAGCGGGTCTCACCGGGGAGCTGTTTTTT
. | TRBD2 | TRBJ2-1 | TRBV27 | CASSRGTSGLNNEQFF | TGTGCCAGCAGTCGCGGGACTAGCGGACTAAACAATGAGCAGTTCTTC
. | . | TRBJ2-3 | TRBV27 | CASSPKRVSTDTQYF | TGTGCCAGCAGTCCGAAGCGGGTGAGCACAGATACGCAGTATTTT
. | . | TRBJ2-2 | TRBV5-1 | CASSLVSQNTGELFF | TGCGCCAGCAGCTTGGTTAGCCAAAACACCGGGGAGCTGTTTTTT
. | TRBD2 | TRBJ2-1 | TRBV29-1 | CSVVGLAGETYNEQFF | TGCAGCGTTGTGGGGCTAGCGGGAGAAACCTACAATGAGCAGTTCTTC
. | . | TRBJ1-2 | TRBV9 | CASSASGAGGGYGYTF | TGTGCCAGCAGCGCAAGCGGAGCGGGGGGTGGCTATGGCTACACCTTC
. | . | TRBJ2-3 | TRBV27 | CASSFLGGTDTQYF | TGTGCCAGCAGTTTTTTAGGGGGAACAGATACGCAGTATTTT
. | TRBD1 | TRBJ2-5 | TRBV28 | CASSFPDRDPQETQYF | TGTGCCAGCAGTTTTCCGGACAGGGATCCCCAAGAGACCCAGTACTTC
. | . | TRBJ2-2 | TRBV19 | CASSTGRAGELFF | TGTGCCAGTAGTACCGGTCGAGCCGGGGAGCTGTTTTTT
. | TRBD2 | TRBJ2-7 | TRBV7-9 | CASSLALAGSGEQYF | TGTGCCAGCAGCTTAGCGCTAGCGGGATCGGGCGAGCAGTACTTC
. | . | TRBJ2-7 | TRBV7-9 | CASSSGGIYEQYF | TGTGCCAGCAGCTCCGGAGGAATCTACGAGCAGTACTTC
. | . | TRBJ2-5 | TRBV7-2 | CASSLGGPGETQYF | TGTGCCAGCAGCTTAGGCGGCCCGGGAGAGACCCAGTACTTC
once | . | TRBJ2-7 | TRBV15 | CATSRDALGGEQYF | TGTGCCACCAGCAGAGATGCTTTAGGAGGCGAGCAGTACTTC
. | . | TRBJ2-1 | TRBV5-1 | CATGGGTQVNEQFF | TGCGCCACCGGGGGTGGGACCCAAGTCAATGAGCAGTTCTTC
. | . | TRBJ2-5 | TRBV9 | CASSGLDLPGTQYF | TGTGCCAGCAGCGGACTAGATCTACCGGGGACCCAGTACTTC
. | . | TRBJ2-2 | TRBV27 | CASSLGALANTGELFF | TGTGCCAGCAGTTTAGGGGCACTTGCGAACACCGGGGAGCTGTTTTTT
. | . | TRBJ2-3 | TRBV30 | CAWEPAGVRTDTQYF | TGTGCCTGGGAGCCCGCAGGGGTGAGGACAGATACGCAGTATTTT
once | TRBD1 | TRBJ1-1 | TRBV5-1 | CASSLGRTGAWGEAFF | TGCGCCAGCAGCTTGGGACGGACAGGGGCCTGGGGTGAAGCTTTCTTT
. | . | TRBJ2-1 | TRBV21-1 | CASSNGGLNNEQFF | TGTGCCAGCAGCAATGGGGGACTAAACAATGAGCAGTTCTTC
once | TRBD2 | TRBJ2-3 | TRBV30 | CAWSPGAGATDTQYF | TGTGCCTGGAGTCCGGGAGCGGGAGCCACAGATACGCAGTATTTT
few | . | TRBJ2-7 | TRBV27 | CASSLGPLYEQYF | TGTGCCAGCAGTTTAGGGCCGCTCTACGAGCAGTACTTC
. | . | TRBJ2-7 | TRBV28 | CASSLSGGGPRDEQYF | TGTGCCAGCAGTTTATCTGGGGGGGGGCCTAGGGACGAGCAGTACTTC
. | . | TRBJ2-3 | TRBV5-1 | CASSLGGGSTDTQYF | TGCGCCAGCAGCTTGGGTGGCGGAAGCACAGATACGCAGTATTTT
. | . | TRBJ2-7 | TRBV28 | CASSSYHEQYF | TGTGCCAGCAGCAGTTATCACGAGCAGTACTTC
once | . | TRBJ2-2 | TRBV6-1 | CASSPQGGISGELFF | TGTGCCAGCAGTCCCCAGGGGGGTATTTCCGGGGAGCTGTTTTTT
. | TRBD2 | TRBJ2-7 | TRBV30 | CAWSRLAGRMGQYF | TGTGCCTGGAGTCGGCTAGCGGGGAGGATGGGGCAGTACTTC
. | TRBD1 | TRBJ1-2 | TRBV25-1 | CASSETQGARHYGYTF | TGTGCCAGCAGTGAAACACAGGGGGCCCGCCACTATGGCTACACCTTC